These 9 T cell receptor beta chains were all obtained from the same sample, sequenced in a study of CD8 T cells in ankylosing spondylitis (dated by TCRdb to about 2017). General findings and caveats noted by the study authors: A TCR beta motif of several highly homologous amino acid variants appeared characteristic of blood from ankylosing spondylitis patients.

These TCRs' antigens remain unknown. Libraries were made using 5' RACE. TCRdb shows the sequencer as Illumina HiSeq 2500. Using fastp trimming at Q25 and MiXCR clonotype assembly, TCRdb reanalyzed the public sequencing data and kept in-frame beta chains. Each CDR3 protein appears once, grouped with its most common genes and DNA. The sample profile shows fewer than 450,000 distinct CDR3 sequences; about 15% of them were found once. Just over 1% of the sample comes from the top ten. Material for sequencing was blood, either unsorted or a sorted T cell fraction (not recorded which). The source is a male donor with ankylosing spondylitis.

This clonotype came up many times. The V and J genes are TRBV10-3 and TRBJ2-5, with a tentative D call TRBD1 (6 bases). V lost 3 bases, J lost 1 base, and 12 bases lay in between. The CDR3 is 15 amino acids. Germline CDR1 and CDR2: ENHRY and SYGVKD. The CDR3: CAISDQATGQETQYF. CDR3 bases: TGTGCCATCAGTGATCAAGCGACAGGCCAAGAGACCCAGTACTTC.

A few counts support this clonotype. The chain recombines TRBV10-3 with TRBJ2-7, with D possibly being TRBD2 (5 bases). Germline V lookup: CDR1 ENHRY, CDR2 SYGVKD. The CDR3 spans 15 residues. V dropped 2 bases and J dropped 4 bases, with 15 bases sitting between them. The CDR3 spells CAISEEARGGYEQYF. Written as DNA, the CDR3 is TGTGCCATCAGTGAGGAGGCACGGGGTGGGTACGAGCAGTACTTC.

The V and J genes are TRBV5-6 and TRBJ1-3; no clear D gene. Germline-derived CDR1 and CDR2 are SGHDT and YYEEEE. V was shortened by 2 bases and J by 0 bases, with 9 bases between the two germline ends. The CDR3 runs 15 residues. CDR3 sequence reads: CASSFDRSSGNTIYF. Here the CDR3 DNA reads TGTGCCAGCAGCTTTGACCGGAGCTCTGGAAACACCATATATTTT.

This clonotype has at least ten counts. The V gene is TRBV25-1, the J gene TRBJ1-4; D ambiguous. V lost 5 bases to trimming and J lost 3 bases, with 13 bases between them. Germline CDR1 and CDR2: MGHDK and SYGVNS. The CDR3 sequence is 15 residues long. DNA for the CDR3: TGTGCCAGCAGTAAAGGCCCAGCGGCTAATGAAAAACTGTTTTTT. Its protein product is CASSKGPAANEKLFF.

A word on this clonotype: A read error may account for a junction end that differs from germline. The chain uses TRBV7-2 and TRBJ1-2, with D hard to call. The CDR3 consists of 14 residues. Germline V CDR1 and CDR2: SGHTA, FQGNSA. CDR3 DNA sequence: TGTGCCAGCAGTTTAGGAGGGAGTAACTATGGCTACACCTTC. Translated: CASSLGGSNYGYTF.

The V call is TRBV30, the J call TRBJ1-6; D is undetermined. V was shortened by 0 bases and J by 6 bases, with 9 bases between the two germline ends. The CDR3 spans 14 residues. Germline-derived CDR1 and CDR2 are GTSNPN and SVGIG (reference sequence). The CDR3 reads CAWSVIQPNSPLHF. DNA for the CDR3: TGTGCCTGGAGTGTAATACAGCCTAATTCACCCCTCCACTTT.

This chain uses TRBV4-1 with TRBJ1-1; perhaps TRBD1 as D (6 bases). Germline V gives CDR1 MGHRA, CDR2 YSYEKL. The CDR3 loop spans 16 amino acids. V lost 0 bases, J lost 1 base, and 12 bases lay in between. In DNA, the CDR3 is TGCGCCAGCAGCCAAGAGACGGGACAACAGAACACTGAAGCTTTCTTT. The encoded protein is CASSQETGQQNTEAFF.

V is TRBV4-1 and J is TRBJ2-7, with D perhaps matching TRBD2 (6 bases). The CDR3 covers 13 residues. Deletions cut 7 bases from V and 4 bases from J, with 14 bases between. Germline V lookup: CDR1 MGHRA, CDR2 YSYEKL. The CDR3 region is CASMERARYEQYF. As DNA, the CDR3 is TGCGCCAGCATGGAGCGGGCCCGGTACGAGCAGTACTTC.

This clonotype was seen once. The CDR3 sequence: CASSAAGQLNQPQHF. CDR3 in DNA: TGTGCCAGCAGCGCCGCGGGACAGCTCAATCAGCCCCAGCATTTT. The rearrangement joins TRBV6-1 to TRBJ1-5; 7 nucleotides line up with TRBD1. With 6 bases clipped from V and 3 bases from J, the junction kept 8 bases outside the gene matches. The CDR3 consists of 15 residues. The germline V gene encodes CDR1 MNHNS and CDR2 SASEGT.